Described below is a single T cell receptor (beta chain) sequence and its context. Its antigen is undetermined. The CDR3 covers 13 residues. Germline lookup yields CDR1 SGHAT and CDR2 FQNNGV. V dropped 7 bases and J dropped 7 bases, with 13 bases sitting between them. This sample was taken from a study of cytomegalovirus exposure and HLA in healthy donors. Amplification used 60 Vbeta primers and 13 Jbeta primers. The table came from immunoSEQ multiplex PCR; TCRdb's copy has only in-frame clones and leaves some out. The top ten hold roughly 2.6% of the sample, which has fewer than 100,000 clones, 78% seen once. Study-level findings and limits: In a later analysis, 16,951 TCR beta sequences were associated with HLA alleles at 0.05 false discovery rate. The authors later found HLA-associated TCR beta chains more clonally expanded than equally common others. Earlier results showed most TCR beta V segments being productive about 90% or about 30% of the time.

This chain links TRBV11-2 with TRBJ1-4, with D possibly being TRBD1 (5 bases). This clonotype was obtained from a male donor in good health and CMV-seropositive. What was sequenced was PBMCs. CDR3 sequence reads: CASTPGGSEKLFF. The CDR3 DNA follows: TGTGCCAGCACCCCGGGGGGGTCTGAAAAACTGTTTTTT.